The entry below gives a single T cell receptor beta chain sequence along with its context. This entry belongs to a study of technical replicates of blood from a handful of donors. Trimming stripped 3 bases from V and 4 bases from J, with 17 bases between. This CDR3 spans 16 amino acids. Germline assignment: CDR1 LNHDA and CDR2 SQIVND (reference sequence). Profiling relied on immunoSEQ multiplex PCR, and the TCRdb table lists in-frame clones only, not all of them. The sample contains tens of thousands of clones, approximately 91% of which appear only once. The chain combines TRBV19 with TRBJ2-3, with D tentatively TRBD2 (5 bases). The receptor's source is a human donor in good health. The sequencing sample was made of T cells isolated from PBMCs. CDR3 in amino acids: CASSMGTEAAADTQYF. The DNA for the CDR3 is TGTGCCAGTAGTATGGGAACAGAAGCGGCTGCAGATACGCAGTATTTT.